This TCR beta chain came from a study of identical twins (dated by TCRdb to 2016 to 2017). Describing the broader study: To test whether fetal clonotypes persist, this study deep-sequenced TCR alpha and beta repertoires from monozygotic twins, from unrelated adults of various ages, and from cord blood. To rule out contamination, the twin experiments were replicated at different times with different library preparation protocols.

With respect to this clonotype: Which antigen it targets is not known. No per-base quality is available; no much larger clone lies one base away.

The library came from 5' RACE. The sequencer was an Illumina HiSeq 2000. Template switching added a universal primer binding site, and the final cDNA carried a unique molecular identifier that allowed TCR cDNA molecules to be counted accurately. First-strand cDNA for TCR alpha and beta chains was synthesized from specific primers in the conserved constant-segment region. Each cDNA library was double barcoded, with a SMART-Mk sample barcode plus Illumina barcodes, to control for contamination. Two successive PCR steps introduced TruSeq adapter sequences along with Illumina sample barcodes. The TCR alpha and beta cDNA libraries were sequenced on the Illumina HiSeq platform using custom primers. On the authors' methods: MiGEC was used to process raw reads and extract unique molecular identifiers, and MiXCR was used to find CDR3 positions. For each individual, recombination models were inferred using an EM algorithm with the repgenHMM and IGoR tools. The tcR package in R was used for shared clonotype analysis, with sharing normalized by the product of cloneset sizes. To study raw recombination without the effects of thymic and clonal selection, out-of-frame nonproductive sequences were analyzed. The public reads were quality trimmed at Q25 with fastp and then assembled into clones with MiXCR by TCRdb, keeping productive beta chains. Each entry is one CDR3 protein sequence, shown with its most common DNA and genes. TCRdb, not the authors, supplied the V and J calls. For this sample there are hundreds of thousands of distinct CDR3 sequences; roughly 12% appear just once. The top ten hold roughly 7.8% of the sample.

Results and caveats for the whole study, not just this receptor: Abundant cord blood beta clonotypes had fewer insertions, young adult naive repertoires showed a similar but weaker trend, and memory repertoires showed no such trend. Recombination models systematically underestimated out-of-frame TCR alpha sharing in monozygotic twins but agreed with sharing between unrelated individuals. Zero-insertion analyses could be partly confounded by invariant T cells such as MAIT and iNKT, although diverse VJ usage argued against such confounding for most clonotypes. Excess twin sharing in beta out-of-frame sequences was weaker because fewer shared sequences lowered the signal-to-noise ratio. Compared with coincidental sharing between unrelated individuals, an excess of low generation-probability sequences was observed among out-of-frame TCR alpha sequences shared between twins. Because the same donors could not be followed over many years, the conclusions relied on cross-sectional statistical analysis.

The CDR3 covers 17 residues, taking in both the cysteine and the phenylalanine. This entry keeps only the CDR3 DNA: 51 bases, framed from base 1. V is cut back by 6 bases and J by 2 bases, with 12 bases in the junction unmatched. The germline V gene yields MDHEN for CDR1 and SYDVKM for CDR2. Only healthy Caucasian donors were included. The twin cohort consisted of three pairs of female monozygotic twins, all aged about 18 to 30 years. Positive isolation kits from Invitrogen were used to isolate the CD4+ and CD8+ T cell populations. These data were likewise used in another study, on yellow fever vaccine responses in identical twins. That second publication adds: According to the authors, the vaccine-induced T cell response in identical twins seemed to be partly convergent and partly specific to each individual. In identical twins, the study followed T cell clones that responded to the vaccine with precision.

The V and J segments used are TRBV28 and TRBJ2-3; the junction holds 9 bases that match TRBD2. The source is a woman aged 18-30 years in good health. The specimen was CD8+ T cells sorted from blood. This receptor has the CDR3 CASSSSLAGAYTDTQYF. The nucleotides are TGTGCCAGCAGCTCCTCCTTAGCGGGAGCTTACACAGATACGCAGTATTTT.